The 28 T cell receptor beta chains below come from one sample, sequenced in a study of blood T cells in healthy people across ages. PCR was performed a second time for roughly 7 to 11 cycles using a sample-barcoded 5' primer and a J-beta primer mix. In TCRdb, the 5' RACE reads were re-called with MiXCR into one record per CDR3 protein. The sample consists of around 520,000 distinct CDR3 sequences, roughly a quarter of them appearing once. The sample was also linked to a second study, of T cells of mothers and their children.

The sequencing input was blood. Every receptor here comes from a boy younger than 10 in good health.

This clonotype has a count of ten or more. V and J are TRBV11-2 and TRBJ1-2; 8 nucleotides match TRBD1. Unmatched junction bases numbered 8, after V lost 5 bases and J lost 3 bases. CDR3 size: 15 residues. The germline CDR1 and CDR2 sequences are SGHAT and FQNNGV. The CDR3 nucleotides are TGTGCCAGCAGCGGGTATGGACAGGGCGACTATGGCTACACCTTC. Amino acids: CASSGYGQGDYGYTF.

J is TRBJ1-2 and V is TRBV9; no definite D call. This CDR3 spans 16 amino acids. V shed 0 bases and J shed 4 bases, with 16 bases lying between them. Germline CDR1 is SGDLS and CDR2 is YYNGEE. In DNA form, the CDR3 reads TGTGCCAGCAGCGTAGACCCTTTTACAGTTACCTATGGCTACACCTTC. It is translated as CASSVDPFTVTYGYTF.

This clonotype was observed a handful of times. The chain's CDR3 is CATRALGLADNEQFF. The CDR3 bases are TGTGCCACCAGAGCCCTTGGTCTAGCCGACAATGAGCAGTTCTTC. V and J are TRBV10-3 and TRBJ2-1, with D possibly TRBD2 on 5 matching bases. Germline V gene sequence: CDR1 ENHRY, CDR2 SYGVKD. This CDR3 is 15 amino acids long. Trimming removed 10 bases from V and 5 bases from J, with 21 bases in between.

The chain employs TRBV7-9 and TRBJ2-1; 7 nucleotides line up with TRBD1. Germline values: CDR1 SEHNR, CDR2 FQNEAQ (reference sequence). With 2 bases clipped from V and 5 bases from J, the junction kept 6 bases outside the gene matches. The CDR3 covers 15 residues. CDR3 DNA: TGTGCCAGCAGCTTACGAGGGGGCCCCAACAATGAGCAGTTCTTC. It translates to CASSLRGGPNNEQFF.

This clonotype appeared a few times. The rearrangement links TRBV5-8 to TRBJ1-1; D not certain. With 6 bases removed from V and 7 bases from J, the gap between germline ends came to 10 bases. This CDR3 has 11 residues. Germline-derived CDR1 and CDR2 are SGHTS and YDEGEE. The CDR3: CASKLGVEAFF. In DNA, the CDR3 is TGTGCCAGCAAACTTGGGGTTGAAGCTTTCTTT. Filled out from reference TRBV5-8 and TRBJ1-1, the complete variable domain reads EAGVTQSPTHLIKTRGQQATLRCSPISGHTSVYWYQQALGLGLQFLLWYDEGEERNRGNFPPRFSGRQFPNYSSELNVNALELEDSALYLCASKLGVEAFFGQGTRLTVV.

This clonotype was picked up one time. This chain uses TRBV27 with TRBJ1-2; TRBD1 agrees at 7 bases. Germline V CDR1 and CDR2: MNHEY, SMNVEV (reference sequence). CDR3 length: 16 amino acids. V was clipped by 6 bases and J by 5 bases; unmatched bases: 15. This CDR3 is CASRKTTGTVPYGYTF. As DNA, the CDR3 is TGTGCCAGCAGAAAAACTACCGGGACAGTCCCTTATGGCTACACCTTC.

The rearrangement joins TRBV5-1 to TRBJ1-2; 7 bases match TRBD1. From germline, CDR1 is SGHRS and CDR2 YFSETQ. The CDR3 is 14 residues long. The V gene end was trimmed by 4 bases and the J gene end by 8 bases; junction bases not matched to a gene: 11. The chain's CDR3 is CASSPGQYPGGYTF. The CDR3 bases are TGCGCCAGCAGCCCGGGACAGTATCCTGGAGGCTACACCTTC.

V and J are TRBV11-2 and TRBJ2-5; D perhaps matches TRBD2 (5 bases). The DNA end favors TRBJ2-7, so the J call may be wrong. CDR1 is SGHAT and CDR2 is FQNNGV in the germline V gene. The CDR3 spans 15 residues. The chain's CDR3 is CASSLSGPTPYEQYF. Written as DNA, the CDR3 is TGTGCCAGCAGCTTAAGCGGTCCTACCCCCTACGAGCAGTACTTC.

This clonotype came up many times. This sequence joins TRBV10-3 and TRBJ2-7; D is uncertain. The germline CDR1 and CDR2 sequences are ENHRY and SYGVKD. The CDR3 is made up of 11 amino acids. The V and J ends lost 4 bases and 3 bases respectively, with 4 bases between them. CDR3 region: CAISVGYEQYF. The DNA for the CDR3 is TGTGCCATCAGTGTCGGCTACGAGCAGTACTTC.

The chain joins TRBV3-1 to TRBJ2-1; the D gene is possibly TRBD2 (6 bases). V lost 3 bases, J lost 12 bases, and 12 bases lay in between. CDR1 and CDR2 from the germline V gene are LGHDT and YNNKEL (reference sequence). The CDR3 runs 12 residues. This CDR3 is CASSHGDSGQFF. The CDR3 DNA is TGTGCCAGCAGCCATGGGGACTCTGGGCAGTTCTTC.

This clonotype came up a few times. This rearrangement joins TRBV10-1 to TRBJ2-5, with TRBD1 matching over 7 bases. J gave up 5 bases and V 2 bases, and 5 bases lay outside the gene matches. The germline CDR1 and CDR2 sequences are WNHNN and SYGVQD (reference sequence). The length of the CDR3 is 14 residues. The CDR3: CASSEDRAHETQYF. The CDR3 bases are TGCGCCAGCAGTGAGGACAGGGCGCATGAGACCCAGTACTTC.

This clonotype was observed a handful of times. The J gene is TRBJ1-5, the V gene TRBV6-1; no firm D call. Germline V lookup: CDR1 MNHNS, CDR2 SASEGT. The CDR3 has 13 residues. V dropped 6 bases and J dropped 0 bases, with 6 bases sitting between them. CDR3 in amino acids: CASREDSNQPQHF. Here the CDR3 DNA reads TGTGCCAGCAGGGAGGATAGCAATCAGCCCCAGCATTTT.

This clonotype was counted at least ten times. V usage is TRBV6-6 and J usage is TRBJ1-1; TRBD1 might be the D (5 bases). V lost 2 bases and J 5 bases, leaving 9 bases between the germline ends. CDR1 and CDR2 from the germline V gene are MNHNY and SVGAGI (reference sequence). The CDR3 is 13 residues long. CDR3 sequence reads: CASSYLRETEAFF. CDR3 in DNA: TGTGCCAGCAGTTACCTCAGGGAAACTGAAGCTTTCTTT.

CDR3 DNA sequence: TGTGCCAGCAGCTTGGATCGGGTACCTGAAGCTTTCTTT. Amino acid sequence: CASSLDRVPEAFF. This chain links TRBV5-8 with TRBJ1-1; D unresolved. CDR1 is SGHTS, CDR2 YDEGEE, per germline. The CDR3 consists of 13 residues. V lost 0 bases to trimming and J lost 6 bases, with 9 bases between them.

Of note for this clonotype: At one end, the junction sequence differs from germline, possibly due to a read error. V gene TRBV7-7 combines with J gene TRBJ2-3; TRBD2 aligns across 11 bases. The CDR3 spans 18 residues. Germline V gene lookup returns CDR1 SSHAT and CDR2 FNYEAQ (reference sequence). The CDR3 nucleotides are TGTGCTAGCAGCCCCCAGAGGTTAGCGGGGGGGCTTCCAGATACGCAGTATTTT. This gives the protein CASSPQRLAGGLPDTQYF.

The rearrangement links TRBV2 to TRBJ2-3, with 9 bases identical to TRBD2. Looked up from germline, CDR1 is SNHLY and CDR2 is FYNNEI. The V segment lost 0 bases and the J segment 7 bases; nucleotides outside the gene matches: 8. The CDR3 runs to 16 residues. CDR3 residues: CASSEAGTSSANTQYF. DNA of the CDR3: TGTGCCAGCAGTGAAGCAGGGACTAGCTCGGCGAATACGCAGTATTTT.

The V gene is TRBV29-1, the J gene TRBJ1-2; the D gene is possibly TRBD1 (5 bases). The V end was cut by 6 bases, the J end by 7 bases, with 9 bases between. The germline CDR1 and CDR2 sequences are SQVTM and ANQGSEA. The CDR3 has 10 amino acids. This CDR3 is CSVGDSGYTF. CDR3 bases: TGCAGCGTGGGAGACAGTGGCTACACCTTC.

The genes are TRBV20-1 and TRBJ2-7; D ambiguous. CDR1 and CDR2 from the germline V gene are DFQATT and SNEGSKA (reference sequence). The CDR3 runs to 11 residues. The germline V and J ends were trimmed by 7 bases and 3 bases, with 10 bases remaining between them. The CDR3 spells CSVADGYEQYF. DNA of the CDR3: TGCAGTGTTGCGGACGGCTACGAGCAGTACTTC.

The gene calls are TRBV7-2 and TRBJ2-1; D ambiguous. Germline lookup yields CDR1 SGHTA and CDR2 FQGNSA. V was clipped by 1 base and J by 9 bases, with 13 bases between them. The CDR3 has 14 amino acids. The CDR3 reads CASSLGATRGEQFF. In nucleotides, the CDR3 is TGTGCCAGCAGCTTAGGAGCGACCCGCGGTGAGCAGTTCTTC. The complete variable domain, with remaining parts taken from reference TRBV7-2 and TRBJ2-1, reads GAGVSQSPSNKVTEKGKDVELRCDPISGHTALYWYRQSLGQGLEFLIYFQGNSAPDKSGLPSDRFSAERTGGSVSTLTIQRTQQEDSAVYLCASSLGATRGEQFFGPGTRLTVL.

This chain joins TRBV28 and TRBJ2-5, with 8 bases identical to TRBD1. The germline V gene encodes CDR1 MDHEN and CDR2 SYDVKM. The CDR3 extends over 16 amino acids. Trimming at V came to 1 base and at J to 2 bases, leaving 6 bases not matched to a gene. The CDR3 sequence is CASSLSGTGLQETQYF. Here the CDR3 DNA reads TGTGCCAGCAGTTTATCTGGGACAGGCCTTCAAGAGACCCAGTACTTC.

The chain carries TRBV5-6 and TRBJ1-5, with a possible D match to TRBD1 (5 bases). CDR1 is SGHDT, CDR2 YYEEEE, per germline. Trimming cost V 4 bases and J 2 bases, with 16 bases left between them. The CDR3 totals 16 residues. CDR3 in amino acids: CASSKRQFGGNQPQHF. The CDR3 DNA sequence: TGTGCCAGCAGCAAGAGACAGTTTGGTGGCAATCAGCCCCAGCATTTT.

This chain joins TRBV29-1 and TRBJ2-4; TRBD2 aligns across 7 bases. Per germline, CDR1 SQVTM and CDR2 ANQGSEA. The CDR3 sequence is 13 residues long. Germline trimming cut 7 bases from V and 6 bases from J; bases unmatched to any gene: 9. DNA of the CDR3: TGCAGCGCACGCGGAGGGGAGGGAAACATTCAGTACTTC. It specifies CSARGGEGNIQYF.

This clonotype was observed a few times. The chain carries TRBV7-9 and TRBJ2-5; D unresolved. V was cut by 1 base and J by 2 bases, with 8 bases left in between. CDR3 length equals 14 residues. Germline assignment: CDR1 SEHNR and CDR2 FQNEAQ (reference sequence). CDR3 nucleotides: TGTGCCAGCAGCTTAGTGCAGAGTCAAGAGACCCAGTACTTC. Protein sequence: CASSLVQSQETQYF.

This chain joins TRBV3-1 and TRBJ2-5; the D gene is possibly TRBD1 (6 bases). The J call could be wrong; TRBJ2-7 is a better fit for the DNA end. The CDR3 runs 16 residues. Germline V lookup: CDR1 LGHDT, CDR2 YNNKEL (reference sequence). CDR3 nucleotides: TGTGCCAGCAGCCAAAGGCCAGGACAGCCACGAGGCGAGCAGTACTTC. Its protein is CASSQRPGQPRGEQYF.

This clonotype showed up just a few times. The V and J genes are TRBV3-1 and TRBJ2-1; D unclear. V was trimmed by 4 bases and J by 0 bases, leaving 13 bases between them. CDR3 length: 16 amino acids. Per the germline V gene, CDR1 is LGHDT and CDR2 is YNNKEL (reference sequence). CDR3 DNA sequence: TGTGCCAGCAGCCTTACGACTTGGGGCTCCTACAATGAGCAGTTCTTC. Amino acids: CASSLTTWGSYNEQFF.

CDR3 amino acids: CASSLLFETQYF. Here the CDR3 DNA reads TGTGCCAGCAGCTTACTTTTTGAGACCCAGTACTTC. This chain joins TRBV11-2 and TRBJ2-5; D gene uncertain. Trimming pared 2 bases from V and 5 bases from J, leaving 6 bases between. The CDR3 runs to 12 residues. Per the germline V gene, CDR1 is SGHAT and CDR2 is FQNNGV. Full variable domain (missing parts from reference TRBV11-2 and TRBJ2-5): EAGVAQSPRYKIIEKRQSVAFWCNPISGHATLYWYQQILGQGPKLLIQFQNNGVVDDSQLPKDRFSAERLKGVDSTLKIQPAKLEDSAVYLCASSLLFETQYFGPGTRLLVL.

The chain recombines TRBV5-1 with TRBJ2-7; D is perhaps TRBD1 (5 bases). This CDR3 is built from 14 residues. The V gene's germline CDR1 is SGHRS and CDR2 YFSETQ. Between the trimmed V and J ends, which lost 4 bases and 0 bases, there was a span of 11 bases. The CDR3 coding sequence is TGCGCCAGCAGCACGGACAAGAGCTCCTACGAGCAGTACTTC. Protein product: CASSTDKSSYEQYF.

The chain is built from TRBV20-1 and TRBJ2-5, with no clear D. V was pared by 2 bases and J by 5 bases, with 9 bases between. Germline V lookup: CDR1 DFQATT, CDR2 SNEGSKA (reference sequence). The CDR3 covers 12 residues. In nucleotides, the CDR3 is TGCAGTGCTAGATGGGAAGTTGAGACCCAGTACTTC. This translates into CSARWEVETQYF.